This note documents a single TCR beta chain sequence. Data came from immunoSEQ multiplex PCR; TCRdb stores just in-frame clones and leaves some out. Of 70,000 to 75,000 clones detected, 90% to 95% appear once; the ten largest clones hold 0.03% to 0.035%. This sample was taken from a study of human thymus T cells. Thymus was obtained from resections taken during corrective heart surgery. CDR1 LNHDA and CDR2 SQIVND come from the germline V gene (reference sequence). This CDR3 is built from 15 residues. V lost 3 bases, J lost 5 bases, and 16 bases lay in between. The rearrangement links TRBV19 to TRBJ2-5; D is possibly TRBD2 (6 bases). The source is a girl younger than two with a congenital heart defect but otherwise immunologically healthy. Sequencing was carried out using thymus tissue. For the CDR3, the DNA is TGTGCCAGTAGTATTCCAGGGAGGTTGGAGGAGACCCAGTACTTC. Translation gives CASSIPGRLEETQYF.